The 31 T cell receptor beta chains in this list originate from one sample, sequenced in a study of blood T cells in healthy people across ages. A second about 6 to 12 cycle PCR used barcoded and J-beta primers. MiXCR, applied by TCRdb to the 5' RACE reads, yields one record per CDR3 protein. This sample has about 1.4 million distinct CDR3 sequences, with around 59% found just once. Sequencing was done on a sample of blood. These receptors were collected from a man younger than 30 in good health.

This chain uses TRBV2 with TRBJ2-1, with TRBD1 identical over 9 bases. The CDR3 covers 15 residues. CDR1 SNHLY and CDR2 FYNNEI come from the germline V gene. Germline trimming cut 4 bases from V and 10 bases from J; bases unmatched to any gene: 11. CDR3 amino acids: CASSAPRQGVREQFF. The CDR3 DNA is TGTGCCAGCAGTGCCCCCCGACAGGGGGTCAGAGAGCAGTTCTTC.

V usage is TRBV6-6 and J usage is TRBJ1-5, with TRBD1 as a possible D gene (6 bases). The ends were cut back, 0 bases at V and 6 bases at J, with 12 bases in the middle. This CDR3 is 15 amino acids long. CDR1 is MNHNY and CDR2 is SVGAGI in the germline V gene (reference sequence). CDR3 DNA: TGTGCCAGCAGTTACTCGCAGGGGATGGTTCAGCCCCAGCATTTT. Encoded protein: CASSYSQGMVQPQHF.

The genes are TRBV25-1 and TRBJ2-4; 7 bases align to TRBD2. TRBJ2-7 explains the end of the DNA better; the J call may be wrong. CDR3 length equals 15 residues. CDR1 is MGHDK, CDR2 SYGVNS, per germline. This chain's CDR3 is CASSEGTNQRHEQYF. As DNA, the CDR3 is TGTGCCAGCAGTGAAGGGACTAACCAGCGTCACGAGCAGTACTTC.

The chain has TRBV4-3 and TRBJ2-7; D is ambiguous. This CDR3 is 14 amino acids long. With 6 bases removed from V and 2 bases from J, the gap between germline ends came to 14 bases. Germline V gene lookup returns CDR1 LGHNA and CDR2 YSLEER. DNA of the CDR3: TGCGCCAGCAGAGCACATTTAAGCACCTACGAGCAGTACTTC. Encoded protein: CASRAHLSTYEQYF.

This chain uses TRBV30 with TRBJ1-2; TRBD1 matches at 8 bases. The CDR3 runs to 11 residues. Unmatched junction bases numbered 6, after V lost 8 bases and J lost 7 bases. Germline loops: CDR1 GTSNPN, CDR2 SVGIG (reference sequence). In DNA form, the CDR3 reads TGTGCCCTAGACAGGGGCGCTGGCTACACCTTC. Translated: CALDRGAGYTF.

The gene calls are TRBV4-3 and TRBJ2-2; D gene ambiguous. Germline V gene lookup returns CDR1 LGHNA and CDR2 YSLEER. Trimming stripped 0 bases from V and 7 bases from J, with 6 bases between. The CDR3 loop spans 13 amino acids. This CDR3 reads CASSQDQSGELFF. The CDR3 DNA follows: TGCGCCAGCAGCCAAGATCAGAGCGGGGAGCTGTTTTTT.

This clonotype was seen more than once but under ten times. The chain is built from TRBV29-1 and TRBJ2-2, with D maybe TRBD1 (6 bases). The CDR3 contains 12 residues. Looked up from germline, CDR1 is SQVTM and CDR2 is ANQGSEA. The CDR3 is CRAGVDTGELFF. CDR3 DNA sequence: TGCAGGGCAGGGGTGGACACCGGGGAGCTGTTTTTT.

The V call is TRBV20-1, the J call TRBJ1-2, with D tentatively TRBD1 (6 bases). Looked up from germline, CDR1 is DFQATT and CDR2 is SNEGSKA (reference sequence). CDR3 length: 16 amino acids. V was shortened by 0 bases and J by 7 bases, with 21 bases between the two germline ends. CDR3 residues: CSARDGVGADSLGYTF. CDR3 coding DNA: TGCAGTGCTAGAGATGGTGTGGGGGCGGATAGTCTTGGCTACACCTTC.

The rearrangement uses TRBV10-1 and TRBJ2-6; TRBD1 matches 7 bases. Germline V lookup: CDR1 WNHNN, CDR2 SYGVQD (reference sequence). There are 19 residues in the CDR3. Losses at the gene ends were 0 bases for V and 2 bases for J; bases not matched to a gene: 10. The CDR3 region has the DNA TGCGCCAGCAGTGAGTCCGACAGGGATACTTCTGCTGGGGCCAACGTCCTGACTTTC. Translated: CASSESDRDTSAGANVLTF.

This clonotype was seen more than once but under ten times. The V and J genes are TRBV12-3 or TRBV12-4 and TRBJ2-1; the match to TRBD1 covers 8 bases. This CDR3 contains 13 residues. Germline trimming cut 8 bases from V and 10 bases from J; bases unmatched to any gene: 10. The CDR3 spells CASRGQGVWEQFF. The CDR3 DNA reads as TGTGCCAGCCGCGGACAGGGAGTTTGGGAGCAGTTCTTC.

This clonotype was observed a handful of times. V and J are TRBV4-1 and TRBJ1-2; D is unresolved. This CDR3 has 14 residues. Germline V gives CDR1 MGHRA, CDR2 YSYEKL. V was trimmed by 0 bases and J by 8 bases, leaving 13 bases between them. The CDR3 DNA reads TGCGCCAGCAGCCAAGATCAGGTTCCGGAGGGCTACACCTTC. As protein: CASSQDQVPEGYTF.

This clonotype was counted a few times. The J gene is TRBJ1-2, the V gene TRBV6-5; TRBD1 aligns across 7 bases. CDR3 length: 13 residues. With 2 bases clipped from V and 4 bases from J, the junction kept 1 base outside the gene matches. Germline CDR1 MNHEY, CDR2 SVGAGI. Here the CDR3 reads CASSYRGPYGYTF. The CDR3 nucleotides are TGTGCCAGCAGTTACAGGGGGCCCTATGGCTACACCTTC.

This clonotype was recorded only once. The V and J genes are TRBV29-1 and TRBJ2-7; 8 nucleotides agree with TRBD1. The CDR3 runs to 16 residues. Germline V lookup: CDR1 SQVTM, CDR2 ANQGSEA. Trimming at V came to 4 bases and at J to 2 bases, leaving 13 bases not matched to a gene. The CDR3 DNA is TGCAGCGTTGTACTCAATCCCGGGACAGGTGCCTACGAGCAGTACTTC. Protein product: CSVVLNPGTGAYEQYF.

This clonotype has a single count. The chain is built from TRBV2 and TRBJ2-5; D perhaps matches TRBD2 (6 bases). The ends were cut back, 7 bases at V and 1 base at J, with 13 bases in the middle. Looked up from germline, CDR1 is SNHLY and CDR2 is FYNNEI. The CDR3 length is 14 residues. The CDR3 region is CASTATGLQETQYF. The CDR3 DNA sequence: TGTGCCAGCACAGCCACGGGACTCCAAGAGACCCAGTACTTC.

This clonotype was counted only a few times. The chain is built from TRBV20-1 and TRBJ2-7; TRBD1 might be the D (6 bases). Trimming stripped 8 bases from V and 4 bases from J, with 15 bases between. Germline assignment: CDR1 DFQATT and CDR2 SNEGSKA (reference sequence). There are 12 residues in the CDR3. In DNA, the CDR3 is TGCAGTTCACAACCGACAGGATACGAGCAGTACTTC. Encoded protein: CSSQPTGYEQYF.

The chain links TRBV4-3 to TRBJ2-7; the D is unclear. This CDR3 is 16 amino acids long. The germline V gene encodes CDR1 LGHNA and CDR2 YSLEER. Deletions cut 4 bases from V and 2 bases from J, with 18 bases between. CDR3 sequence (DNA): TGCGCCAGCAGCCCCAACCCTCCCCGTAGTCCCTACGAGCAGTACTTC. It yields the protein CASSPNPPRSPYEQYF.

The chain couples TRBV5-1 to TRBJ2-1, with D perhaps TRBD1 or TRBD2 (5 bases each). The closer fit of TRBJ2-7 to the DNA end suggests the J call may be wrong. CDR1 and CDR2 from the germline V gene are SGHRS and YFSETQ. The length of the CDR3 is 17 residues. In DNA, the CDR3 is TGCGCCAGCAGCTTCGGGGCCGATACAAGCTCCTACAATGAGCAGTACTTC. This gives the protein CASSFGADTSSYNEQYF.

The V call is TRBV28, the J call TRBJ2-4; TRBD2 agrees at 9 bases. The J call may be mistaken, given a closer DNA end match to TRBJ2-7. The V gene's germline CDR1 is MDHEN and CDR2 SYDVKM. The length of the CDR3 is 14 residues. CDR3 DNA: TGTGCCAGCAGCCCCCAGAGCGGGAGGAACGAGCAGTACTTC. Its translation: CASSPQSGRNEQYF.

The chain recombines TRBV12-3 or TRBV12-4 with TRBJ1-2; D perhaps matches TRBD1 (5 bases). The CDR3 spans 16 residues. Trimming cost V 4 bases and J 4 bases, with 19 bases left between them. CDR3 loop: CASSSTRDVRLYGYTF. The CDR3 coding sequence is TGTGCCAGCAGTTCGACCCGGGACGTACGCCTCTATGGCTACACCTTC.

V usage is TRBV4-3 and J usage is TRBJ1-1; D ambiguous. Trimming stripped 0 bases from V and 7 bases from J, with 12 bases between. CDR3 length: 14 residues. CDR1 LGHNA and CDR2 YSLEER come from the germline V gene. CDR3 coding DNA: TGCGCCAGCAGCCAAGACCGGCAGGCCTTTGAAGCTTTCTTT. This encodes CASSQDRQAFEAFF.

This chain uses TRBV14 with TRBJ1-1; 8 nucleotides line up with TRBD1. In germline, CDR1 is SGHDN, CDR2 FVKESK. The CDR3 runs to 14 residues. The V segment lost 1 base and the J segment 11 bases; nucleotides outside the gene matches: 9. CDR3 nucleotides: TGTGCCAGCAGCCAAGCCGACAGGGGCCGCGTTGCTTTCTTT. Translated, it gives CASSQADRGRVAFF.

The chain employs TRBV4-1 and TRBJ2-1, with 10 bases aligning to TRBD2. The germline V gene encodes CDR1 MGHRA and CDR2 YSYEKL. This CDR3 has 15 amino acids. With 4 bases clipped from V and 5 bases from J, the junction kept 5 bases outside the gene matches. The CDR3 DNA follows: TGCGCCAGCAGCCCCCAAGCGGGAGGGAACAATGAGCAGTTCTTC. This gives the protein CASSPQAGGNNEQFF.

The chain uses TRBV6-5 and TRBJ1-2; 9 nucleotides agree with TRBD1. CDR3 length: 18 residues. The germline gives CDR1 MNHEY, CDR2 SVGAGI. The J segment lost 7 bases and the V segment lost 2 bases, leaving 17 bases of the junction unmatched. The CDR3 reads CASSYGAGYRGPSGGYTF. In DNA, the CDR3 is TGTGCCAGCAGTTACGGGGCGGGCTACAGGGGGCCATCGGGTGGCTACACCTTC.

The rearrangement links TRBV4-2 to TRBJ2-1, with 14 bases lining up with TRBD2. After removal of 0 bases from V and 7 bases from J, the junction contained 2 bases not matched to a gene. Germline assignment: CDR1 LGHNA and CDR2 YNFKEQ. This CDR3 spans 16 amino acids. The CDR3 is CASSQEGTSGGNEQFF. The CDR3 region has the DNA TGTGCCAGCAGCCAAGAGGGGACTAGCGGGGGAAATGAGCAGTTCTTC.

The CDR3 loop is CASSLAGTADGYTF. CDR3 coding DNA: TGTGCCAGCAGTTTAGCCGGGACGGCAGATGGCTACACCTTC. V usage is TRBV27 and J usage is TRBJ1-2; weak D call: TRBD1 (5 bases). V shed 2 bases and J shed 6 bases, with 13 bases lying between them. This CDR3 contains 14 residues. From germline, CDR1 is MNHEY and CDR2 SMNVEV (reference sequence).

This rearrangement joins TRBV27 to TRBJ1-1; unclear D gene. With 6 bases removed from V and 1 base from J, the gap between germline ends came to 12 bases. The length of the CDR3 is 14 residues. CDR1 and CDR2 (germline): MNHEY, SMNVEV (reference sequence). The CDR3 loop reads CASSPQGPNTEAFF. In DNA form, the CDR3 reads TGTGCCAGCAGCCCCCAAGGCCCGAACACTGAAGCTTTCTTT.

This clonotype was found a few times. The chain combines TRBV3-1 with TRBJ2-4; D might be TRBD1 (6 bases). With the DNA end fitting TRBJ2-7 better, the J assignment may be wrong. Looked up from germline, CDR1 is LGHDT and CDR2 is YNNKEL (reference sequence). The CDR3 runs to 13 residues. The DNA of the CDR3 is TGTGCCAGCAGCCATGATACAGGGTACGAGCAGTACTTC. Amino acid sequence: CASSHDTGYEQYF.

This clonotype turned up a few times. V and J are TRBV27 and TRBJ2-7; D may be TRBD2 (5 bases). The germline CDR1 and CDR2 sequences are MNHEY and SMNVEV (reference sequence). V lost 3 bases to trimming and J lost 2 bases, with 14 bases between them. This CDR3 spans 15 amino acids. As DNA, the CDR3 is TGTGCCAGCAGTTTCGACGGGGAATTTCCCTACGAGCAGTACTTC. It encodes CASSFDGEFPYEQYF.

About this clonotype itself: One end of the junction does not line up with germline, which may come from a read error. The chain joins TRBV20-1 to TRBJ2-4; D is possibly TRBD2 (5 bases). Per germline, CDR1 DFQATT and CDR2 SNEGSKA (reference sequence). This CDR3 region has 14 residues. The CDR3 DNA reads TGCAGTGTTAGAGATATTCTAGCCAACAACATTCAGTACTTC. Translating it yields CSVRDILANNIQYF.

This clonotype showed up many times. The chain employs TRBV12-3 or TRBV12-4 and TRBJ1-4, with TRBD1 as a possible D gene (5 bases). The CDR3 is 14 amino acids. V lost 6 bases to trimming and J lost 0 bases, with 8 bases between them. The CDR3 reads CASSPTATNEKLFF. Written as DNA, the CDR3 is TGTGCCAGCAGCCCGACAGCAACTAATGAAAAACTGTTTTTT.

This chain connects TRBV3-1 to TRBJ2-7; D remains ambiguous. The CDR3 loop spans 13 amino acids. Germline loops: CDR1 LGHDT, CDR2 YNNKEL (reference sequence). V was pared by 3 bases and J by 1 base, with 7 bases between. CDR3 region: CASSHLESYEQYF. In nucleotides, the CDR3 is TGTGCCAGCAGCCACCTGGAGTCCTACGAGCAGTACTTC.